What follows are 27 T cell receptor beta chains derived from one specimen sequenced in a study of T-cell reconstitution after alpha-beta-depleted transplantation in children. TCRbeta library construction was performed incorporating unique molecular identifiers. MiXCR was run by TCRdb on the PCR reads, yielding one entry per CDR3 protein. Of hundreds of thousands of distinct CDR3 sequences in the sample, around 17% were seen once. Sequenced material: PBMCs from the stem cell graft donor, taken from the stem cell graft. These receptors came from a human donor who donated a stem cell graft to a child with acute lymphoblastic leukemia.

This clonotype was detected only a few times. V gene TRBV12-3 or TRBV12-4 combines with J gene TRBJ2-2; D call uncertain. V lost 3 bases, J lost 0 bases, and 5 bases lay in between. CDR3 size: 14 residues. This chain's CDR3 is CASSFLANTGELFF. Here the CDR3 DNA reads TGTGCCAGCAGTTTCCTTGCGAACACCGGGGAGCTGTTTTTT.

V gene TRBV12-3 or TRBV12-4 combines with J gene TRBJ2-7; 10 nucleotides align to TRBD2. The CDR3 has 13 residues. J lost 7 bases, V lost 3 bases, and 3 bases had no gene match. The CDR3 DNA is TGTGCCAGCAGTTTGAGCGGGAGGGGGGAGCAGTACTTC. This gives the protein CASSLSGRGEQYF.

The chain uses TRBV18 and TRBJ1-5; D gene ambiguous. The CDR3 totals 14 residues. The V gene lost 3 bases and the J gene lost 2 bases, with 8 bases spanning the gap. The germline V gene has CDR1 KGHSH and CDR2 LQKENI. The CDR3 spells CASSPSQGNQPQHF. The CDR3, as DNA: TGTGCCAGCTCACCGTCCCAGGGCAATCAGCCCCAGCATTTT.

In DNA form, the CDR3 reads TGCGCCAGCAGCCACCACATAGCGGGACCCTACGAGCAGTACTTC. Protein: CASSHHIAGPYEQYF. The chain has TRBV4-1 and TRBJ2-7; 8 bases are a match to TRBD2. The CDR3 has 15 residues. J gave up 2 bases and V 3 bases, and 6 bases lay outside the gene matches. Looked up from germline, CDR1 is MGHRA and CDR2 is YSYEKL.

The CDR3 DNA reads TGTGCCAGCAGCCAACAGGGCTACACTGAAGCTTTCTTT. It is translated as CASSQQGYTEAFF. The genes are TRBV14 and TRBJ1-1; a weak D match, TRBD1 (5 bases). Trimming cost V 2 bases and J 3 bases, with 7 bases left between them. CDR3 size: 13 residues. Germline V gene lookup returns CDR1 SGHDN and CDR2 FVKESK.

A few counts support this clonotype. This chain connects TRBV5-1 to TRBJ2-3, with D unresolved. The CDR3 runs 14 residues. Germline-derived CDR1 and CDR2 are SGHRS and YFSETQ. Trimming removed 4 bases at V and 3 bases at J, with 12 bases between. The chain's CDR3 is CASSLLLGTDTQYF. The CDR3 DNA is TGCGCCAGCAGCCTACTACTGGGGACAGATACGCAGTATTTT.

This chain uses TRBV7-9 with TRBJ2-5; 8 bases are a match to TRBD1. The CDR3 covers 15 residues. V lost 4 bases, J lost 2 bases, and 6 bases stayed unmatched. Per germline, CDR1 SEHNR and CDR2 FQNEAQ (reference sequence). The DNA of the CDR3 is TGTGCCAGCAGCTCTACAGGGGGACCTCAAGAGACCCAGTACTTC. Translation: CASSSTGGPQETQYF.

This clonotype was detected only a few times. V and J are TRBV24-1 and TRBJ2-1; D perhaps matches TRBD2 (5 bases). This CDR3 region has 15 residues. V lost 1 base and J lost 3, with 9 bases in between. Germline CDR1 reads KGHDR; CDR2 reads SFDVKD. Written as DNA, the CDR3 is TGTGCCACCAGTGATTTCTTCGAGGGCTACAATGAGCAGTTCTTC. It yields the protein CATSDFFEGYNEQFF.

This clonotype turned up a few times. The V call is TRBV6-1, the J call TRBJ2-5; D is possibly TRBD1 (6 bases). V was cut by 5 bases and J by 1 base, with 11 bases left in between. Germline V gives CDR1 MNHNS, CDR2 SASEGT. This CDR3 spans 14 amino acids. CDR3 in DNA: TGTGCCAGCAGTCCCGGGACACTCCAAGAGACCCAGTACTTC. Encoded protein: CASSPGTLQETQYF.

The chain recombines TRBV15 with TRBJ2-1, with 8 bases fitting TRBD1. The CDR3 consists of 17 residues. Germline CDR1 LNHNV, CDR2 YYDKDF (reference sequence). J was trimmed by 9 bases and V by 0 bases; bases with no gene match: 13. The CDR3 loop is CATSRDRDRPLSGEQFF. For the CDR3, the DNA is TGTGCCACCAGCAGAGATCGGGACAGGCCGTTATCTGGTGAGCAGTTCTTC.

This clonotype appeared a few times. The chain combines TRBV20-1 with TRBJ2-1, with TRBD1 matching over 7 bases. There are 11 residues in the CDR3. Germline-derived CDR1 and CDR2 are DFQATT and SNEGSKA (reference sequence). V lost 4 bases to trimming and J lost 11 bases; unmatched junction nucleotides: 5. The CDR3 DNA is TGCAGTGCTAACCGGGACAGTAAGCAGTTCTTC. Translation: CSANRDSKQFF.

The chain carries TRBV11-2 and TRBJ2-1, with 7 bases aligning to TRBD2. The CDR3 loop spans 20 amino acids. J lost 3 bases, V lost 0 bases, and 17 bases had no gene match. Germline V CDR1 and CDR2: SGHAT, FQNNGV. This CDR3 is CASSLEEKMGGIIGYNEQFF. As DNA, the CDR3 is TGTGCCAGCAGCTTAGAGGAGAAGATGGGGGGGATCATAGGCTACAATGAGCAGTTCTTC.

This clonotype occurred a few times. The chain employs TRBV14 and TRBJ2-7, with unresolved D. The CDR3 length is 13 residues. The germline CDR1 and CDR2 sequences are SGHDN and FVKESK. Trimming left V 3 bases short and J 2 bases short, with 8 bases between. CDR3 in DNA: TGTGCCAGCAGCCATCTCAAACCCTACGAGCAGTACTTC. Translating gives CASSHLKPYEQYF.

In its sample, this clonotype was seen a few times. V and J are TRBV9 and TRBJ2-7; no clear D. V was pared by 4 bases and J by 5 bases, with 19 bases between. The CDR3 length is 15 residues. The germline CDR1 and CDR2 sequences are SGDLS and YYNGEE. CDR3 in amino acids: CASSPLSGPNHEQYF. CDR3 DNA: TGTGCCAGCAGCCCTCTTTCCGGACCGAACCACGAGCAGTACTTC.

This clonotype was recorded once. The V and J genes are TRBV11-1 and TRBJ1-5; possible D gene TRBD1, 6 bases. CDR3 length: 18 residues. CDR1 SGHAT and CDR2 FQDESV come from the germline V gene (reference sequence). V was clipped by 1 base and J by 0 bases, with 16 bases between them. The CDR3 DNA is TGTGCCAGCAGCTTAGTACGACGGGGGGCCAATAGCAATCAGCCCCAGCATTTT. It encodes CASSLVRRGANSNQPQHF.

This clonotype has only a few counts. The chain employs TRBV20-1 and TRBJ2-2; D gene ambiguous. Germline V gene data show CDR1 as DFQATT and CDR2 as SNEGSKA (reference sequence). There are 13 residues in the CDR3. V was clipped by 6 bases and J by 3 bases, with 11 bases between them. The CDR3 here is CSAHIVDTGELFF. Here the CDR3 DNA reads TGCAGTGCCCATATCGTCGACACCGGGGAGCTGTTTTTT.

The J gene is TRBJ1-1, the V gene TRBV6-5; D not certain. Germline CDR1 reads MNHEY; CDR2 reads SVGAGI. Between the trimmed V and J ends, which lost 6 bases and 6 bases, there was a span of 20 bases. There are 15 residues in the CDR3. CDR3 sequence: CASSLGDSSAAEAFF. CDR3 nucleotides: TGTGCCAGCAGCTTAGGCGACTCATCGGCCGCTGAAGCTTTCTTT.

This clonotype was observed a few times. V usage is TRBV5-1 and J usage is TRBJ2-2; no clear D. Germline V lookup: CDR1 SGHRS, CDR2 YFSETQ. V lost 4 bases to trimming and J lost 0 bases, with 19 bases between them. CDR3 length equals 18 residues. The CDR3 bases are TGCGCCAGCAGCCTTGGGTGGGCAGCCAGCGCGAACACCGGGGAGCTGTTTTTT. Amino acid sequence: CASSLGWAASANTGELFF.

There are a few counts of this clonotype. The chain couples TRBV4-1 to TRBJ1-5; 10 positions match TRBD1. This CDR3 is built from 17 residues. Losses at the gene ends were 0 bases for V and 2 bases for J; bases not matched to a gene: 4. Germline values: CDR1 MGHRA, CDR2 YSYEKL. The CDR3 is CASSQEGQGIGNQPQHF. Here the CDR3 DNA reads TGCGCCAGCAGCCAAGAGGGACAGGGGATTGGCAATCAGCCCCAGCATTTT.

V is TRBV6-2 or TRBV6-3 and J is TRBJ2-1, with 8 bases identical to TRBD2. The CDR3 is 17 amino acids. V lost 2 bases to trimming and J lost 7 bases; unmatched junction nucleotides: 13. Germline V CDR1 and CDR2: MNHEY, SVGEGT. CDR3 coding DNA: TGTGCCAGCAGTTACCCACTTCCCGGGAGGGCCCTGAATGAGCAGTTCTTC. It is translated as CASSYPLPGRALNEQFF.

This clonotype was observed a handful of times. The chain recombines TRBV4-1 with TRBJ1-1, with no clear D. Germline V gives CDR1 MGHRA, CDR2 YSYEKL. The germline V and J ends were trimmed by 2 bases and 7 bases, with 14 bases remaining between them. The CDR3 runs 14 residues. The CDR3, as DNA: TGCGCCAGCAGCCAAATCGTAGGCCTCTTTGAAGCTTTCTTT. Its protein is CASSQIVGLFEAFF.

This clonotype was seen a handful of times. The chain links TRBV7-9 to TRBJ2-7, with 7 bases aligning to TRBD1. CDR3 length equals 15 residues. Germline trimming cut 10 bases from V and 0 bases from J; bases unmatched to any gene: 12. Germline loops: CDR1 SEHNR, CDR2 FQNEAQ (reference sequence). The CDR3, as DNA: TGTGCCACCCCGAAACTAGACAGGGACTCCTACGAGCAGTACTTC. Its translation is CATPKLDRDSYEQYF. Full variable domain (outside the CDR3, taken from reference TRBV7-9 and TRBJ2-7): DTGVSQNPRHKITKRGQNVTFRCDPISEHNRLYWYRQTLGQGPEFLTYFQNEAQLEKSRLLSDRFSAERPKGSFSTLEIQRTEQGDSAMYLCATPKLDRDSYEQYFGPGTRLTVT.

This chain connects TRBV28 to TRBJ2-6; D is unresolved. V was pared by 6 bases and J by 4 bases, with 19 bases between. CDR1 and CDR2 from the germline V gene are MDHEN and SYDVKM. The CDR3 is made up of 17 amino acids. In DNA, the CDR3 is TGTGCCAGCAGCTACCCGTACGTCCTAGGGGGGGCCAACGTCCTGACTTTC. It encodes CASSYPYVLGGANVLTF.

This rearrangement joins TRBV9 to TRBJ2-5; D is unresolved. Per germline, CDR1 SGDLS and CDR2 YYNGEE. V was clipped by 0 bases and J by 2 bases, with 11 bases between them. The CDR3 contains 15 residues. CDR3 amino acids: CASSVEPASQETQYF. The DNA for the CDR3 is TGTGCCAGCAGCGTAGAGCCAGCGAGTCAAGAGACCCAGTACTTC.

This chain joins TRBV7-9 and TRBJ2-1; unclear D gene. Trimming took off 0 bases at V and 9 bases at J, with 15 bases between the two ends. From germline, CDR1 is SEHNR and CDR2 FQNEAQ (reference sequence). This CDR3 spans 15 amino acids. CDR3 sequence (DNA): TGTGCCAGCAGCTTAGCCGGGCGGATGTGGGGTGAGCAGTTCTTC. Its translation: CASSLAGRMWGEQFF.

V is TRBV4-1 and J is TRBJ2-1, with 13 nucleotides matching TRBD2. This CDR3 comprises 17 residues. Trimming cost V 0 bases and J 8 bases; bases outside gene matches: 7. The germline V gene has CDR1 MGHRA and CDR2 YSYEKL. CDR3 loop: CASSQEPGLAGMDEQFF. The DNA of the CDR3 is TGCGCCAGCAGCCAAGAACCGGGACTAGCGGGAATGGATGAGCAGTTCTTC.

The rearrangement joins TRBV20-1 to TRBJ2-1, with 7 nucleotides matching TRBD2. The J segment lost 0 bases and the V segment lost 3 bases, leaving 8 bases of the junction unmatched. CDR1 is DFQATT, CDR2 SNEGSKA, per germline (reference sequence). The CDR3 has 16 amino acids. The CDR3 DNA reads as TGCAGTGCTAGGGACTTGCGGGGGAGCTCCTACAATGAGCAGTTCTTC. This encodes CSARDLRGSSYNEQFF.